The 28 T cell receptor beta chains below were found in one sample sequenced in a study of T cell responses to AZD1222 COVID-19 vaccine. The table came from immunoSEQ multiplex PCR; TCRdb's copy has only in-frame clones and leaves some out. The sample lists roughly 110,000 clones, 90% seen once, with less than 9.5% in the top ten. Material: peripheral blood, obtained 28 days after the second AZD1222 dose. The receptors originated from an adult who received the AZD1222 COVID-19 vaccine.

V gene TRBV3-1 (or the pseudogene TRBV3-2) combines with J gene TRBJ2-7; D is possibly TRBD2 (5 bases). The CDR3 loop spans 18 amino acids. Germline loops: CDR1 LGHDT, CDR2 YNNKEL (reference sequence). With 0 bases removed from V and 0 bases from J, the gap between germline ends came to 18 bases. The CDR3 reads CASSQDRAFAGSSYEQYF. The CDR3 nucleotides are TGTGCCAGCAGCCAAGATCGGGCATTCGCGGGTAGCTCCTACGAGCAGTACTTC.

The V call is TRBV24-1, the J call TRBJ1-1; no clear D gene. Germline V gene data show CDR1 as KGHDR and CDR2 as SFDVKD. V lost 8 bases and J 1 base, leaving 7 bases between the germline ends. CDR3 size: 12 residues. In nucleotides, the CDR3 is TGTGCCACCATGGGGTGGAACACTGAAGCTTTCTTT. Its translation: CATMGWNTEAFF.

This rearrangement joins TRBV4-2 to TRBJ2-7, with 8 bases that match TRBD1. The V and J ends lost 4 bases and 1 base, in that order; junction bases with no gene match: 15. The CDR3 spans 18 residues. The germline V gene encodes CDR1 LGHNA and CDR2 YNFKEQ. Here the CDR3 DNA reads TGTGCCAGCAGCCTAAGAGGGGGGTCGGGGGACAGGTCCTACGAGCAGTACTTC. Translation: CASSLRGGSGDRSYEQYF.

This clone was seen only once. This chain uses TRBV29-1 with TRBJ1-2; perhaps TRBD1 as D (5 bases). The CDR3 length is 15 residues. Trimming left V 4 bases short and J 0 bases short, with 15 bases between. CDR1 and CDR2 from the germline V gene are SQVTM and ANQGSEA. The CDR3 DNA follows: TGCAGCGTTGGGGATCCGGGACCCCCTAACTATGGCTACACCTTC. It specifies CSVGDPGPPNYGYTF.

The V call is TRBV18, the J call TRBJ2-5; D is possibly TRBD1 (5 bases). The CDR3 contains 14 residues. Trimming shortened V by 2 bases and J by 4 bases, and 11 bases separated the two germline ends. In germline, CDR1 is KGHSH, CDR2 LQKENI. The CDR3 protein is CASSPGASVETQYF. The CDR3 nucleotides read TGTGCCAGCTCACCAGGGGCGTCCGTAGAGACCCAGTACTTC.

The rearrangement joins TRBV27 to TRBJ1-5; 9 nucleotides line up with TRBD1. This CDR3 has 14 amino acids. J gave up 5 bases and V 7 bases, and 6 bases lay outside the gene matches. The germline V gene encodes CDR1 MNHEY and CDR2 SMNVEV (reference sequence). The CDR3 is CASTSGQGDQPQHF. CDR3 bases: TGTGCCAGCACCTCGGGACAGGGAGATCAGCCCCAGCATTTT.

The chain uses TRBV7-9 and TRBJ1-5; D is ambiguous. Germline lookup yields CDR1 SEHNR and CDR2 FQNEAQ (reference sequence). V lost 1 base and J 9 bases, leaving 7 bases between the germline ends. The CDR3 loop spans 12 amino acids. CDR3 amino acids: CASSLVDWPQHF. Here the CDR3 DNA reads TGTGCCAGCAGCTTAGTCGATTGGCCCCAGCATTTT.

The chain couples TRBV2 to TRBJ2-5; 10 bases line up with TRBD2. Germline assignment: CDR1 SNHLY and CDR2 FYNNEI. This CDR3 is 13 amino acids long. Losses at the gene ends were 10 bases for V and 9 bases for J; bases not matched to a gene: 11. CDR3 DNA sequence: TGTGCCAAACAAAGGACTAGCGGTTTCGCCCAGTACTTC. Translating it yields CAKQRTSGFAQYF.

The V and J genes are TRBV3-1 (or the pseudogene TRBV3-2) and TRBJ2-6; unclear D gene. CDR3 length: 15 residues. The V gene lost 0 bases and the J gene lost 1 base, with 4 bases spanning the gap. CDR1 and CDR2 (germline): LGHDT, YNNKEL (reference sequence). CDR3 DNA sequence: TGTGCCAGCAGCCAAGATCTTTCTGGGGCCAACGTCCTGACTTTC. This translates into CASSQDLSGANVLTF.

The V call is TRBV3-1 (or the pseudogene TRBV3-2), the J call TRBJ2-7; TRBD2 matches 9 bases. V shed 5 bases and J 4 bases; nucleotides not matched to a gene: 12. This CDR3 contains 16 residues. The germline gives CDR1 LGHDT, CDR2 YNNKEL (reference sequence). This CDR3 reads CASSGPRASGDYEQYF. The DNA for the CDR3 is TGTGCCAGCAGCGGACCGAGGGCTAGCGGGGATTACGAGCAGTACTTC.

J is TRBJ2-3 and V is TRBV5-8; tentatively, D is TRBD1 (6 bases). This CDR3 spans 12 amino acids. Germline values: CDR1 SGHTS, CDR2 YDEGEE. Trimming cost V 3 bases and J 4 bases, with 6 bases left between them. The DNA for the CDR3 is TGTGCCAGCAGCTACAGGGCAGATACGCAGTATTTT. Translation: CASSYRADTQYF.

The chain employs TRBV6-5 and TRBJ2-3; 9 bases line up with TRBD2. J gave up 6 bases and V 5 bases, and 6 bases lay outside the gene matches. CDR1 and CDR2 from the germline V gene are MNHEY and SVGAGI. This CDR3 has 14 amino acids. CDR3 coding DNA: TGTGCCAGCAGTATTAGCGGGGGAGTGGATACGCAGTATTTT. It yields the protein CASSISGGVDTQYF.

This chain connects TRBV7-3 to TRBJ2-3, with D possibly being TRBD2 (6 bases). The CDR3 loop spans 15 amino acids. Germline assignment: CDR1 SGHTA and CDR2 FQGTGA. The V end lost 2 bases, the J end lost 3 bases, and 12 bases lay between the germline ends. Written as DNA, the CDR3 is TGTGCCAGCAGCTTACTGGTTGGAGGGACAGATACGCAGTATTTT. Translation: CASSLLVGGTDTQYF.

This chain joins TRBV6-5 and TRBJ1-2; D is unresolved. CDR1 and CDR2 (germline): MNHEY, SVGAGI. The length of the CDR3 is 15 residues. Between the trimmed V and J ends, which lost 5 bases and 0 bases, there was a span of 13 bases. The CDR3 reads CASSTSYLTNYGYTF. CDR3 coding DNA: TGTGCCAGCAGTACCAGCTACCTGACTAACTATGGCTACACCTTC.

The J gene is TRBJ1-4, the V gene TRBV7-3, with D unresolved. V was shortened by 3 bases and J by 0 bases, with 11 bases between the two germline ends. This CDR3 contains 16 residues. Germline V gives CDR1 SGHTA, CDR2 FQGTGA. CDR3 nucleotide sequence: TGTGCCAGCAGCTTGAACGGCCCACCAACTAATGAAAAACTGTTTTTT. Its protein is CASSLNGPPTNEKLFF.

V gene TRBV7-8 combines with J gene TRBJ2-7; 7 bases are a match to TRBD1. The CDR3 length is 17 residues. In germline, CDR1 is SGHVS, CDR2 FQNEAQ. V trimming: 6 bases; J trimming: 3 bases; junction bases outside the gene matches: 17. The DNA of the CDR3 is TGTGCCAGCAGACCTAAAACCTCCGGGACAGTCAGCTACGAGCAGTACTTC. As protein: CASRPKTSGTVSYEQYF. The full variable domain, rest sourced from reference TRBV7-8 and TRBJ2-7, is GAGVSQSPRYKVAKRGQDVALRCDPISGHVSLFWYQQALGQGPEFLTYFQNEAQLDKSGLPSDRFFAERPEGSVSTLKIQRTQQEDSAVYLCASRPKTSGTVSYEQYFGPGTRLTVT.

The chain is built from TRBV7-9 and TRBJ2-7, with D perhaps TRBD1 (6 bases). The CDR3 is 14 residues long. The V gene's germline CDR1 is SEHNR and CDR2 FQNEAQ (reference sequence). Deletions cut 1 base from V and 3 bases from J, with 10 bases between. CDR3 amino acids: CASSLVDRVYEQYF. Here the CDR3 DNA reads TGTGCCAGCAGCTTAGTGGACAGAGTCTACGAGCAGTACTTC.

The chain combines TRBV6-2 or TRBV6-3 with TRBJ2-1, with 11 bases fitting TRBD1. The CDR3 contains 18 residues. The V segment lost 5 bases and the J segment 10 bases; nucleotides outside the gene matches: 19. CDR1 is MNHEY, CDR2 SVGEGT, per germline. CDR3 sequence (DNA): TGTGCCAGCAGTCCCTACACGGCCGGACAGGGGGCGAATTCCGAGCAGTTCTTC. Encoded protein: CASSPYTAGQGANSEQFF.

The chain's CDR3 is CASSQDFIGPSYEQYF. As DNA, the CDR3 is TGTGCCAGCAGCCAAGACTTTATCGGACCCTCCTACGAGCAGTACTTC. The chain couples TRBV4-2 to TRBJ2-7; D not certain. This CDR3 has 16 residues. V lost 0 bases to trimming and J lost 0 bases, with 12 bases between them. CDR1 and CDR2 from the germline V gene are LGHNA and YNFKEQ.

The chain is built from TRBV5-1 and TRBJ1-5; 8 bases map to TRBD1. V lost 4 bases and J lost 6; bases outside the gene matches: 6. This CDR3 is built from 14 residues. Germline CDR1 SGHRS, CDR2 YFSETQ. This CDR3 reads CASSPGQGGQPQHF. The DNA of the CDR3 is TGCGCCAGCAGCCCAGGACAGGGAGGTCAGCCCCAGCATTTT.

The chain is built from TRBV6-5 and TRBJ2-1, with 7 positions matching TRBD2. Germline-derived CDR1 and CDR2 are MNHEY and SVGAGI. Germline trimming cut 8 bases from V and 6 bases from J; bases unmatched to any gene: 10. CDR3 length: 14 amino acids. CDR3 sequence: CASQLGRVRNEQFF. The CDR3 DNA follows: TGTGCCAGCCAGTTAGGGAGGGTACGCAATGAGCAGTTCTTC.

V and J are TRBV5-1 and TRBJ2-1; 7 nucleotides line up with TRBD1. This CDR3 contains 15 residues. Germline V gives CDR1 SGHRS, CDR2 YFSETQ. The V gene end was trimmed by 1 base and the J gene end by 3 bases; junction bases not matched to a gene: 4. The CDR3 loop is CASSLPGGLYNEQFF. CDR3 nucleotides: TGCGCCAGCAGCTTGCCAGGGGGTCTCTACAATGAGCAGTTCTTC.

This rearrangement joins TRBV6-5 to TRBJ2-7; D is possibly TRBD2 (6 bases). The CDR3 runs 14 residues. Germline loops: CDR1 MNHEY, CDR2 SVGAGI. Trimming removed 5 bases from V and 3 bases from J, with 14 bases in between. The CDR3 DNA reads TGTGCCAGCAGTCCCGGGACTTTAATCTACGAGCAGTACTTC. It codes for CASSPGTLIYEQYF.

V is TRBV6-5 and J is TRBJ2-7, with D perhaps matching TRBD1 or TRBD2 (6 bases each). This CDR3 has 16 residues. Trimming removed 0 bases at V and 2 bases at J, with 14 bases between. CDR1 is MNHEY and CDR2 is SVGAGI in the germline V gene. The CDR3 DNA follows: TGTGCCAGCAGTTACTCGGAAGGGGGGTCTGCCTACGAGCAGTACTTC. It yields the protein CASSYSEGGSAYEQYF.

The V and J genes are TRBV2 and TRBJ2-7; 9 bases match TRBD1. The germline V gene has CDR1 SNHLY and CDR2 FYNNEI. The V segment lost 6 bases and the J segment 6 bases; nucleotides outside the gene matches: 15. This CDR3 comprises 16 residues. CDR3 loop: CASRPGQGIIVGEQYF. DNA for the CDR3: TGTGCCAGCAGGCCGGGACAGGGTATAATAGTCGGCGAGCAGTACTTC. Full variable domain (remainder filled in from reference TRBV2 and TRBJ2-7): EPEVTQTPSHQVTQMGQEVILRCVPISNHLYFYWYRQILGQKVEFLVSFYNNEISEKSEIFDDQFSVERPDGSNFTLKIRSTKLEDSAMYFCASRPGQGIIVGEQYFGPGTRLTVT.

The chain joins TRBV27 to TRBJ1-3, with 8 bases identical to TRBD1. Germline V lookup: CDR1 MNHEY, CDR2 SMNVEV (reference sequence). CDR3 length: 15 amino acids. V shed 4 bases, J shed 2 bases, and the junction held 4 bases outside the gene matches. The chain's CDR3 is CASSSGTGAGNTIYF. CDR3 bases: TGTGCCAGCAGTTCCGGGACAGGAGCTGGAAACACCATATATTTT.

The gene calls are TRBV29-1 and TRBJ2-5; 11 nucleotides align to TRBD1. The J segment lost 7 bases and the V segment lost 3 bases, leaving 7 bases of the junction unmatched. The CDR3 loop spans 14 amino acids. Germline lookup yields CDR1 SQVTM and CDR2 ANQGSEA. The CDR3 DNA reads as TGCAGCGTTGACTGGACAGGGGGCCAGGGGACCCAGTACTTC. It is translated as CSVDWTGGQGTQYF.

V usage is TRBV5-1 and J usage is TRBJ1-1; D remains unclear. This CDR3 spans 17 amino acids. The ends were cut back, 4 bases at V and 0 bases at J, with 19 bases in the middle. Germline loops: CDR1 SGHRS, CDR2 YFSETQ. CDR3 region: CASSLLPGAMMNTEAFF. In DNA, the CDR3 is TGCGCCAGCAGCCTACTCCCAGGAGCGATGATGAACACTGAAGCTTTCTTT. The full variable domain, in which reference TRBV5-1 and TRBJ1-1 provide the parts outside the CDR3, is KAGVTQTPRYLIKTRGQQVTLSCSPISGHRSVSWYQQTPGQGLQFLFEYFSETQRNKGNFPGRFSGRQFSNSRSEMNVSTLELGDSALYLCASSLLPGAMMNTEAFFGQGTRLTVV.